The 12 T cell receptor beta chains reported below all come from one sample, sequenced in a study of T cells in Graves' hyperthyroidism and ophthalmopathy. RNA transcripts gave rise to amplified TCR beta CDR3 regions. The HTBI primer set drove a first-round RT-PCR of the TCR CDR3. TCRdb itself ran the multiplex PCR reads through MiXCR, one entry per CDR3 protein. The sample has 330,000 or so distinct CDR3 sequences, roughly 20% seen once. Specimen: blood. These receptors came from a woman aged 40 to 50 with Graves' ophthalmopathy.

This clonotype was found many times. The chain has TRBV10-3 and TRBJ2-1; 9 nucleotides match TRBD2. The CDR3 has 14 amino acids. Per germline, CDR1 ENHRY and CDR2 SYGVKD. The junction had 5 bases not matched to a gene; V was cut back by 10 bases and J by 1 base. DNA for the CDR3: TGTGCCACCTTAGCGGGAGTTTCCTACAATGAGCAGTTCTTC. Protein sequence: CATLAGVSYNEQFF.

This clonotype showed up many times. V is TRBV11-2 and J is TRBJ2-4; D is perhaps TRBD1 (5 bases). V lost 2 bases and J 0 bases, leaving 17 bases between the germline ends. CDR3 length: 18 amino acids. Germline lookup yields CDR1 SGHAT and CDR2 FQNNGV. The CDR3 loop reads CASSLKGMRPLAKNIQYF. The CDR3 DNA reads as TGTGCCAGCAGCTTAAAGGGGATGAGGCCCCTAGCCAAAAACATTCAGTACTTC.

The chain carries TRBV11-2 and TRBJ2-7, with D possibly being TRBD1 or TRBD2 (5 bases each). The CDR3 is 13 amino acids. Trimming pared 7 bases from V and 11 bases from J, leaving 21 bases between. Germline CDR1 and CDR2: SGHAT and FQNNGV. The CDR3 protein is CASTPGWGSGEYF. The CDR3 region has the DNA TGTGCCAGCACGCCGGGGTGGGGGTCTGGGGAGTACTTC.

This clonotype was counted many times. The rearrangement joins TRBV10-3 to TRBJ1-5, with TRBD1 identical over 8 bases. The CDR3 length is 16 residues. Germline CDR1 ENHRY, CDR2 SYGVKD. V was pared by 0 bases and J by 11 bases, with 12 bases of the junction left unmatched. The CDR3 here is CAISESSSGGLGAQHF. Written as DNA, the CDR3 is TGTGCCATCAGTGAGTCGAGTTCAGGGGGCCTCGGGGCCCAGCATTTT.

This clonotype was recorded at least ten times. V gene TRBV27 combines with J gene TRBJ1-1; D is possibly TRBD1 (6 bases). V dropped 6 bases and J dropped 6 bases, with 14 bases sitting between them. CDR1 is MNHEY and CDR2 is SMNVEV in the germline V gene (reference sequence). CDR3 size: 13 residues. This chain's CDR3 is CASSKRQVSEAFF. CDR3 DNA: TGTGCCAGCAGCAAGAGACAGGTGTCTGAAGCTTTCTTT.

This clonotype came up a few times. This chain links TRBV28 with TRBJ2-5, with 7 positions matching TRBD2. The CDR3 loop spans 14 amino acids. Germline lookup yields CDR1 MDHEN and CDR2 SYDVKM. Germline trimming cut 5 bases from V and 5 bases from J; bases unmatched to any gene: 8. The CDR3 region is CASSDSGGRETQYF. The CDR3 nucleotides read TGTGCCAGCAGTGACTCGGGGGGTAGGGAGACCCAGTACTTC.

This chain links TRBV7-8 with TRBJ1-1; 9 bases match TRBD1. The CDR3 extends over 15 amino acids. The germline gives CDR1 SGHVS, CDR2 FQNEAQ. Germline trimming cut 4 bases from V and 3 bases from J; bases unmatched to any gene: 6. As DNA, the CDR3 is TGTGCCAGCAGCTCAAACAGGGGGCTGGACACTGAAGCTTTCTTT. The encoded protein is CASSSNRGLDTEAFF.

V gene TRBV7-9 combines with J gene TRBJ2-2, with D maybe TRBD2 (5 bases). This CDR3 region has 14 residues. The V end was cut by 3 bases, the J end by 6 bases, with 11 bases between. Germline values: CDR1 SEHNR, CDR2 FQNEAQ (reference sequence). The CDR3 bases are TGTGCCAGCAGCTTCATACTAGGTGCCGGGGAGCTGTTTTTT. Amino acid sequence: CASSFILGAGELFF.

Comment on this clonotype: A much more abundant neighbour one base away suggests this may be a read error. The rearrangement joins TRBV12-3 or TRBV12-4 to TRBJ2-5; no reliable D call. The CDR3 totals 13 residues. The CDR3 DNA reads as TGTGCCAGCAGCCTCCAGGACCAAGAGACCCTGTACTTC. Amino acids: CASSLQDQETLYF.

This clonotype was counted many times. The chain recombines TRBV20-1 with TRBJ1-1, with 10 bases that match TRBD1. V trimming: 3 bases; J trimming: 0 bases; junction bases outside the gene matches: 10. Germline V gene lookup returns CDR1 DFQATT and CDR2 SNEGSKA (reference sequence). The CDR3 has 17 amino acids. This CDR3 is CSARAGQGTIMNTEAFF. The CDR3, as DNA: TGCAGTGCTAGGGCGGGACAGGGGACGATCATGAACACTGAAGCTTTCTTT.

This clonotype was counted only a few times. The V call is TRBV5-6, the J call TRBJ1-5; D is perhaps TRBD1 (6 bases). Germline values: CDR1 SGHDT, CDR2 YYEEEE. This CDR3 contains 13 residues. Trimming shortened V by 3 bases and J by 7 bases, and 11 bases separated the two germline ends. The CDR3 coding sequence is TGTGCCAGCAGCTCACAGGGTTACCAGCCCCAGCATTTT. It codes for CASSSQGYQPQHF. Drawing the rest from reference TRBV5-6 and TRBJ1-5, the complete variable domain is DAGVTQSPTHLIKTRGQQVTLRCSPKSGHDTVSWYQQALGQGPQFIFQYYEEEERQRGNFPDRFSGHQFPNYSSELNVNALLLGDSALYLCASSSQGYQPQHFGDGTRLSIL.

This clonotype occurred many times. The rearrangement uses TRBV11-2 and TRBJ1-1, with D unclear. Trimming pared 4 bases from V and 1 base from J, leaving 7 bases between. There are 13 residues in the CDR3. Germline CDR1 reads SGHAT; CDR2 reads FQNNGV. CDR3 sequence: CASSWNKNTEAFF. Written as DNA, the CDR3 is TGTGCCAGCAGCTGGAACAAGAACACTGAAGCTTTCTTT.